Sequencing of this TCR beta chain was carried out in a study of T cell changes during pregnancy in multiple sclerosis. Some clones are missing from TCRdb's copy, which holds only in-frame ones; the method was immunoSEQ multiplex PCR. The sample lists nearly 70,000 clones, about 91% occurring once. The germline V gene encodes CDR1 SGHRS and CDR2 YFSETQ. The CDR3 runs 15 residues. With V trimmed by 5 bases and J by 0 bases, 4 bases remained unmatched. This specimen was peripheral blood, taken in the second trimester of pregnancy. This receptor was identified in a female donor in good health, enrolled as a control in a pregnancy study. The J gene is TRBJ2-1, the V gene TRBV5-1, with 8 bases fitting TRBD2. CDR3 DNA: TGCGCCAGCAGTTCGAGCGGGAGCTCCTACAATGAGCAGTTCTTC. Protein sequence: CASSSSGSSYNEQFF.